This T cell receptor beta chain was obtained from a study of blood T cells in healthy people across ages. General study findings and limits: The authors considered diversity estimates from one million T cells to be underestimates. Researchers said unsorted PBMCs prevented a conclusive naive versus antigen-experienced comparison.

Sample donors were healthy Caucasian individuals that came from Russia, aged about 6 to 100. On this clonotype itself: What it binds is not known.

The use of a sample-barcoded 5' primer and a J-beta primer mix characterized a second PCR of 7 to 11 cycles. From each sample, at least 2.5 million paired-end reads containing CDR3 were obtained. Each CDR3 protein is one row after TCRdb ran MiXCR on the 5' RACE reads. The profile shows about 1 million distinct CDR3 sequences, around 45% of them singletons. The germline CDR1 and CDR2 sequences are SEHNR and FQNEAQ (reference sequence). V was pared by 8 bases and J by 4 bases, with 15 bases between. The CDR3 consists of 13 residues. The TCR comes from a woman aged 60-70 years in good health. This chain joins TRBV7-9 and TRBJ2-7; weak D call: TRBD1 (6 bases). Material for sequencing was blood. The CDR3 region is CASSPEGGYEQYF. CDR3 nucleotide sequence: TGTGCCAGCTCACCGGAAGGGGGTTACGAGCAGTACTTC.